The present entry profiles one T cell receptor beta chain with its context. A multiplex PCR was run with 60 Vbeta primers and 13 Jbeta primers. Data came from immunoSEQ multiplex PCR; TCRdb stores just in-frame clones and leaves some out. This table has about 190,000 clones, 80% appearing once. The data were obtained in a study of cytomegalovirus exposure and HLA in healthy donors. V was trimmed by 5 bases and J by 6 bases, leaving 9 bases between them. Germline V CDR1 and CDR2: SGHRS, YFSETQ. This CDR3 spans 12 amino acids. Specimen: PBMCs. The source is a man aged 35-49 years in good health and CMV-seropositive. The rearrangement joins TRBV5-1 to TRBJ2-1; possible D gene TRBD2, 6 bases. The CDR3 nucleotides read TGCGCCAGCAGTGTCGGGGGCAATGAGCAGTTCTTC. Translating it yields CASSVGGNEQFF. The variable domain in full, completed from reference TRBV5-1 and TRBJ2-1, reads KAGVTQTPRYLIKTRGQQVTLSCSPISGHRSVSWYQQTPGQGLQFLFEYFSETQRNKGNFPGRFSGRQFSNSRSEMNVSTLELGDSALYLCASSVGGNEQFFGPGTRLTVL.